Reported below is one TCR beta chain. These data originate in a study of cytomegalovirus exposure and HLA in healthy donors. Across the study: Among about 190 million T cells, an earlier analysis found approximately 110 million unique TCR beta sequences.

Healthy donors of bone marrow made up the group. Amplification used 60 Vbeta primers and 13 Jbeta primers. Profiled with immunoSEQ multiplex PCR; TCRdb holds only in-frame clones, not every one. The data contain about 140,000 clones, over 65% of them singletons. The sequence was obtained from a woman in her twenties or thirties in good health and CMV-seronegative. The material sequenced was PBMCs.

As DNA, the CDR3 is TGTGCCAGCAGTTTCGGGGGTTACTATGGCTACACCTTC. Residues: CASSFGGYYGYTF. The rearrangement joins TRBV28 to TRBJ1-2; D is possibly TRBD1 (5 bases). CDR1 is MDHEN, CDR2 SYDVKM, per germline. Trimming removed 3 bases from V and 3 bases from J, with 8 bases in between. This CDR3 comprises 13 residues.